This entry concerns a single T cell receptor (beta chain). Its antigen is still unknown. These data originate in a study of T-cell reconstitution after alpha-beta-depleted transplantation in children. The CDR3 sequence is 19 residues long. Between the trimmed V and J ends, which lost 2 bases and 4 bases, there was a span of 24 bases. During its preparation, the TCRbeta library received unique molecular identifiers. MiXCR, run by TCRdb on the PCR reads, gives a single entry per CDR3 protein. The table includes fewer than 400,000 distinct CDR3 sequences, around 25% detected once. Whole-study results and caveats: Newly produced T cells mostly provided counts and TCRbeta diversity after one year, as hyperexpanded clones declined.

The genes are TRBV12-3 or TRBV12-4 and TRBJ2-1; no clear D. This receptor was identified in a male patient aged 10 to 17 who had a stem cell transplant for acute lymphoblastic leukemia, so the T cells may come from the graft donor. Material: PBMCs, mostly from graft donor cells, obtained 180 days after TCRalphabeta/CD19-depleted stem cell transplant. DNA of the CDR3: TGTGCCAGCAGTTTAAGGCCCCTGGGTAGCCGTGGGAATTACAATGAGCAGTTCTTC. This encodes CASSLRPLGSRGNYNEQFF.